A selection of T cell receptor beta chains follows, all from one sample in a study of blood T cell repertoires in COVID-19. Profiled with immunoSEQ multiplex PCR; TCRdb holds only in-frame clones, not every one. The sample has about 240,000 clones, approximately 83% seen once. The sequenced material came from PBMCs or T cells enriched from blood (not recorded which). These receptors came from a woman aged 40 to 50 with acute COVID-19. Both conserved end residues are part of each CDR3. Each record gives: J gene, CDR3 length, D gene, V gene, clone size, CDR3 protein, CDR3 DNA. A D gene is named only where the DNA matches it firmly. Part of the rows lack a size; the others show once, few, many or a class for expanded clones.

J gene: TRBJ1-2
CDR3 length: 13
D gene: TRBD1
V gene: TRBV6-1
clone size: -
CDR3 protein: CASSEGQGGGYTF
CDR3 DNA: TGTGCCAGCAGTGAAGGACAGGGGGGTGGCTACACCTTC

J gene: TRBJ1-2
CDR3 length: 12
D gene: -
V gene: TRBV3-1/TRBV3-2
clone size: -
CDR3 protein: CASSQVPYGYTF
CDR3 DNA: TGTGCCAGCAGCCAAGTCCCGTATGGCTACACCTTC

J gene: TRBJ2-2
CDR3 length: 17
D gene: TRBD2
V gene: TRBV7-9
clone size: -
CDR3 protein: CASSGTIPSGRTGELFF
CDR3 DNA: TGTGCCAGCAGCGGTACGATCCCTAGCGGGAGGACCGGGGAGCTGTTTTTT

J gene: TRBJ2-7
CDR3 length: 13
D gene: TRBD1
V gene: TRBV5-1
clone size: once
CDR3 protein: CASSLGTGSEQYF
CDR3 DNA: TGCGCCAGCAGCTTAGGGACAGGGAGCGAGCAGTACTTC

J gene: TRBJ1-5
CDR3 length: 14
D gene: TRBD1
V gene: TRBV15
clone size: few
CDR3 protein: CATRARDRGQPQHF
CDR3 DNA: TGTGCCACCAGGGCCAGGGACAGGGGTCAGCCCCAGCATTTT

J gene: TRBJ1-1
CDR3 length: 14
D gene: TRBD1
V gene: TRBV5-1
clone size: -
CDR3 protein: CASSSTGGRTEAFF
CDR3 DNA: TGCGCCAGCAGCTCAACAGGGGGTCGCACTGAAGCTTTCTTT

J gene: TRBJ2-1
CDR3 length: 13
D gene: -
V gene: TRBV5-6
clone size: -
CDR3 protein: CASSLSASGEQFF
CDR3 DNA: TGTGCCAGCAGCTTGAGCGCCAGCGGGGAGCAGTTCTTC

J gene: TRBJ2-1
CDR3 length: 17
D gene: TRBD2
V gene: TRBV3-1/TRBV3-2
clone size: -
CDR3 protein: CASSQDRVAGTYNEQFF
CDR3 DNA: TGTGCCAGCAGCCAAGACCGTGTAGCGGGAACTTACAATGAGCAGTTCTTC

J gene: TRBJ1-3
CDR3 length: 16
D gene: TRBD1
V gene: TRBV7-9
clone size: few
CDR3 protein: CASSLGQASSGNTIYF
CDR3 DNA: TGTGCCAGCAGCCTAGGACAGGCGAGCTCTGGAAACACCATATATTTT

J gene: TRBJ1-1
CDR3 length: 12
D gene: -
V gene: TRBV6-1
clone size: -
CDR3 protein: CASRERNTEAFF
CDR3 DNA: TGTGCCAGCAGGGAGAGGAACACTGAAGCTTTCTTT

J gene: TRBJ2-1
CDR3 length: 16
D gene: TRBD2
V gene: TRBV5-1
clone size: -
CDR3 protein: CASRSTSGRDYNEQFF
CDR3 DNA: TGCGCCAGCAGGTCCACTAGCGGGAGGGATTACAATGAGCAGTTCTTC

J gene: TRBJ1-3
CDR3 length: 14
D gene: TRBD1
V gene: TRBV10-3
clone size: -
CDR3 protein: CAMRTTGIRNTIYF
CDR3 DNA: TGTGCCATGCGAACGACAGGGATAAGAAACACCATATATTTT

J gene: TRBJ1-6
CDR3 length: 16
D gene: -
V gene: TRBV6-1
clone size: -
CDR3 protein: CASSEAARPFNSPLHF
CDR3 DNA: TGTGCCAGCAGTGAAGCTGCCAGGCCTTTCAATTCACCCCTCCACTTT

J gene: TRBJ2-1
CDR3 length: 13
D gene: TRBD1
V gene: TRBV24-1
clone size: -
CDR3 protein: CATSDGTESEQFF
CDR3 DNA: TGTGCCACCAGTGATGGGACAGAAAGTGAGCAGTTCTTC

J gene: TRBJ1-2
CDR3 length: 14
D gene: -
V gene: TRBV9
clone size: -
CDR3 protein: CASTLEGERNGYTF
CDR3 DNA: TGTGCCAGCACCTTAGAGGGGGAACGGAATGGCTACACCTTC

J gene: TRBJ1-2
CDR3 length: 12
D gene: -
V gene: TRBV2
clone size: -
CDR3 protein: CASSRGNYGYTF
CDR3 DNA: TGTGCCAGCAGTAGGGGTAACTATGGCTACACCTTC

J gene: TRBJ1-3
CDR3 length: 17
D gene: -
V gene: TRBV10-3
clone size: -
CDR3 protein: CAISEWRSGISGNTIYF
CDR3 DNA: TGTGCCATCAGTGAGTGGAGGTCCGGCATCTCTGGAAACACCATATATTTT